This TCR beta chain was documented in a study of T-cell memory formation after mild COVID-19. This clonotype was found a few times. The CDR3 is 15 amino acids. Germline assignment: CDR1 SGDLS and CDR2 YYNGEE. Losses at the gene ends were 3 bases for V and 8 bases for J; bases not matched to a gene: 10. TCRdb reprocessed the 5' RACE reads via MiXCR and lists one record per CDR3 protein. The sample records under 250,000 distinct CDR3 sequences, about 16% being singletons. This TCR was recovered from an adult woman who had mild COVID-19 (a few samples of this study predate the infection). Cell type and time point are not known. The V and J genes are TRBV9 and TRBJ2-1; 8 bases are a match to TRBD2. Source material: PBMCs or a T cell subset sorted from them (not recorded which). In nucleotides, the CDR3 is TGTGCCAGCAGCGCCGAGCGGGGGTCCCTCGATGAGCAGTTCTTC. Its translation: CASSAERGSLDEQFF. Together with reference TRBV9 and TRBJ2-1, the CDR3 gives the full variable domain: DSGVTQTPKHLITATGQRVTLRCSPRSGDLSVYWYQQSLDQGLQFLIQYYNGEERAKGNILERFSAQQFPDLHSELNLSSLELGDSALYFCASSAERGSLDEQFFGPGTRLTVL.